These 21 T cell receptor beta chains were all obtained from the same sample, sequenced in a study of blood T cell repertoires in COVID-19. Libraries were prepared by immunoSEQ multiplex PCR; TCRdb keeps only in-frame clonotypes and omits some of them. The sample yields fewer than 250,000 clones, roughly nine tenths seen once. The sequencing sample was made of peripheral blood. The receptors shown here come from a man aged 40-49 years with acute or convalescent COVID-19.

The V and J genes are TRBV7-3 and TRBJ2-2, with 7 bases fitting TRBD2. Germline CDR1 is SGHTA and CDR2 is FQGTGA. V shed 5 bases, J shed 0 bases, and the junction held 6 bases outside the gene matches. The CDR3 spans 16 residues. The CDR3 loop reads CASSPPSGANTGELFF. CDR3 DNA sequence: TGTGCCAGCAGCCCCCCTAGCGGAGCGAACACCGGGGAGCTGTTTTTT.

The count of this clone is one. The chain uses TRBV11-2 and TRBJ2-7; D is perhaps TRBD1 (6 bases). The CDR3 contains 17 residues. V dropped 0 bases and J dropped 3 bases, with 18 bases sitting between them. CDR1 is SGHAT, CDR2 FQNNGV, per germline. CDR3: CASSLDYNRGHLYEQYF. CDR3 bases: TGTGCCAGCAGCTTAGACTACAATCGGGGACACCTCTACGAGCAGTACTTC.

CDR3 coding DNA: TGTGCCAGCAGCCCAACTTGGAGCTCCTATAATTCACCCCTCCACTTT. Protein product: CASSPTWSSYNSPLHF. The gene calls are TRBV3-1 (or the pseudogene TRBV3-2) and TRBJ1-6, with D unclear. Germline lookup yields CDR1 LGHDT and CDR2 YNNKEL (reference sequence). This CDR3 is 16 amino acids long. V shed 4 bases and J shed 0 bases, with 10 bases lying between them.

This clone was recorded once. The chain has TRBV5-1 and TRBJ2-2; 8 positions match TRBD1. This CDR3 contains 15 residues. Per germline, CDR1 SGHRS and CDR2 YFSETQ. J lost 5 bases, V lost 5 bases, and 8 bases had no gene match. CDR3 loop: CASRKGTGGTGELFF. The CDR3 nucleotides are TGCGCCAGCAGGAAAGGGACAGGAGGGACCGGGGAGCTGTTTTTT. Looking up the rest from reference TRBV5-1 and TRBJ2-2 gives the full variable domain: KAGVTQTPRYLIKTRGQQVTLSCSPISGHRSVSWYQQTPGQGLQFLFEYFSETQRNKGNFPGRFSGRQFSNSRSEMNVSTLELGDSALYLCASRKGTGGTGELFFGEGSRLTVL.

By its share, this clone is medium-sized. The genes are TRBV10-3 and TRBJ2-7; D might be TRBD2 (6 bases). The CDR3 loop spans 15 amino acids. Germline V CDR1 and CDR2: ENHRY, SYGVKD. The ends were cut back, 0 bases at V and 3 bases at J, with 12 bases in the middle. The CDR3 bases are TGTGCCATCAGTGAGTCCGTAGCGGTTCTCTACGAGCAGTACTTC. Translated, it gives CAISESVAVLYEQYF.

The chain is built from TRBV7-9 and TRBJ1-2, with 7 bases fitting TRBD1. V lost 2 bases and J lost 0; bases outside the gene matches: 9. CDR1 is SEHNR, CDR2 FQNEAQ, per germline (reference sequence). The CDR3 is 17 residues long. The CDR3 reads CASSLFEGGYSNYGYTF. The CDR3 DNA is TGTGCCAGCAGCTTATTTGAAGGGGGCTATTCTAACTATGGCTACACCTTC.

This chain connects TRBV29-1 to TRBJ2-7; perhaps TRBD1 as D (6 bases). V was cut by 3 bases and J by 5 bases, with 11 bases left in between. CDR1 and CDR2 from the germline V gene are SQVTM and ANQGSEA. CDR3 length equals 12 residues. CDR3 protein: CSVDRGIDEQYF. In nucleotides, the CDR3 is TGCAGCGTTGACAGGGGAATCGACGAGCAGTACTTC.

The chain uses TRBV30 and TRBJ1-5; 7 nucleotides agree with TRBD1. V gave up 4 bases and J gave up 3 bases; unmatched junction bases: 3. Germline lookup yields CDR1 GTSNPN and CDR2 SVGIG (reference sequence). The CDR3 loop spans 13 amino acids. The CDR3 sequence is CAWNRGANQPQHF. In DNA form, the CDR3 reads TGTGCCTGGAACAGGGGAGCCAATCAGCCCCAGCATTTT.

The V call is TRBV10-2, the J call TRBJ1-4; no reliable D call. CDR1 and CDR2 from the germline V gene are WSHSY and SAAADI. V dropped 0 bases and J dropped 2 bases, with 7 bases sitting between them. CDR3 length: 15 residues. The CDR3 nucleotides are TGCGCCAGCAGTGAGTCGGCCGCTACTAATGAAAAACTGTTTTTT. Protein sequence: CASSESAATNEKLFF.

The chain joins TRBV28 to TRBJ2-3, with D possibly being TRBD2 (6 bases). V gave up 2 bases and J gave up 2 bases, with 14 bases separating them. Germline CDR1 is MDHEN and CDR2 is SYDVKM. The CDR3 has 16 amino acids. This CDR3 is CASSLPGSGYTDTQYF. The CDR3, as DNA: TGTGCCAGCAGTTTACCGGGTAGCGGATACACAGATACGCAGTATTTT.

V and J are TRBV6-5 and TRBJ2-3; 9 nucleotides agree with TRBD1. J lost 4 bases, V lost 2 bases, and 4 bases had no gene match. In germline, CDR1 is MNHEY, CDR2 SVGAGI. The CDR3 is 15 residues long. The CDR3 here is CASSYGGQGPDTQYF. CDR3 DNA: TGTGCCAGCAGTTACGGGGGACAGGGTCCAGATACGCAGTATTTT.

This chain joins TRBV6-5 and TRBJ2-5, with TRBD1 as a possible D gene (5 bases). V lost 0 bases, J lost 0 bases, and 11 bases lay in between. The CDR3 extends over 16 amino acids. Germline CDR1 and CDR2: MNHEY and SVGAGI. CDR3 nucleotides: TGTGCCAGCAGTTACTCCGGCCCAGGGCACCAAGAGACCCAGTACTTC. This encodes CASSYSGPGHQETQYF.

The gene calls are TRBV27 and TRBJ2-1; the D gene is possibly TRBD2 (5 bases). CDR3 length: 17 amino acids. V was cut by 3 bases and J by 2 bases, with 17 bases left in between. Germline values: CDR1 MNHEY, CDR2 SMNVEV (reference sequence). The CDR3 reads CASSFPLNRGTYNEQFF. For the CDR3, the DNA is TGTGCCAGCAGTTTTCCGCTCAACCGGGGTACCTACAATGAGCAGTTCTTC.

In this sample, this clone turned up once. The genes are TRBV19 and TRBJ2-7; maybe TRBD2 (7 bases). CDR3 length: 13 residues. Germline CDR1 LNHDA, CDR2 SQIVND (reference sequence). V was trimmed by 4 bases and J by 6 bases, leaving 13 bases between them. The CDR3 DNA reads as TGTGCCAGTAGTAAGGGGGGGTTTTCCGAGCAGTACTTC. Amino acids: CASSKGGFSEQYF.

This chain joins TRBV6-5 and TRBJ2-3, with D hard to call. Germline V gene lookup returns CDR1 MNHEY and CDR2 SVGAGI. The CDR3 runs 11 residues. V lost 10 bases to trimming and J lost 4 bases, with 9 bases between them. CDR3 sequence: CATRQADTQYF. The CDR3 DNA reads TGTGCCACCCGGCAGGCAGATACGCAGTATTTT.

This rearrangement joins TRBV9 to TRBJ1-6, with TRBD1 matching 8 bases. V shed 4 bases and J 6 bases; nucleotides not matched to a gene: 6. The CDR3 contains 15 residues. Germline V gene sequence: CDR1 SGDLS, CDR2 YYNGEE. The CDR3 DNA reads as TGTGCCAGCAGCATCGGACAGGGCCCTAATTCACCCCTCCACTTT. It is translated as CASSIGQGPNSPLHF.

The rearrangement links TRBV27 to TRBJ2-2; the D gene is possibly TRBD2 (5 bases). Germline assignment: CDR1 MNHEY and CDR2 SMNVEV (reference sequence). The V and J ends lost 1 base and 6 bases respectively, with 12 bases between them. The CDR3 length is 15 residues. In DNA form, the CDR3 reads TGTGCCAGCAGTTTATGGCAGACTAAGGCCGGGGAGCTGTTTTTT. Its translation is CASSLWQTKAGELFF.

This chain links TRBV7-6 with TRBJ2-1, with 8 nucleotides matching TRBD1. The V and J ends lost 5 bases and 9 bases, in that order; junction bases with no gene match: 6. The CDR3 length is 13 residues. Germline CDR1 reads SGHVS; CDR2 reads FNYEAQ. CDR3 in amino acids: CASSIRQGLEQFF. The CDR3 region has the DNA TGTGCCAGCAGCATAAGACAGGGGCTTGAGCAGTTCTTC.

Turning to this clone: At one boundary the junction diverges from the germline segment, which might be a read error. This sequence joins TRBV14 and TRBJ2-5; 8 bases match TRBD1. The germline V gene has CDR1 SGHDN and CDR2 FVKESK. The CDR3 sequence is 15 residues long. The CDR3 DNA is TGTGCCAGCAGTCAAGACAGGGGCCTTTCCCGTACCCAGTACTTC. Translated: CASSQDRGLSRTQYF.

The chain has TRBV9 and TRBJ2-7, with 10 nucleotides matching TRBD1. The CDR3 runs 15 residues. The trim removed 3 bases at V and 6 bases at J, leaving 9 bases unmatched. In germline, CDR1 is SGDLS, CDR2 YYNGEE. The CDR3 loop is CASSGSGTGAGEQYF. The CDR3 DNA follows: TGTGCCAGCAGCGGGTCCGGGACAGGGGCTGGCGAGCAGTACTTC.

The CDR3 DNA sequence: TGTGCCAGCAGTTCCCCGGACAGGAATAATGAAAAACTGTTTTTT. Translation: CASSSPDRNNEKLFF. The chain employs TRBV27 and TRBJ1-4; 7 nucleotides line up with TRBD1. This CDR3 is built from 15 residues. From germline, CDR1 is MNHEY and CDR2 SMNVEV (reference sequence). V shed 4 bases and J 4 bases; nucleotides not matched to a gene: 6.